One sample yielded the 27 T cell receptor beta chains listed below, sequenced in a study of cytomegalovirus exposure and HLA in healthy donors. PCR primers comprised 60 Vbeta and 13 Jbeta primers. Produced via immunoSEQ multiplex PCR; TCRdb's table is partial and in-frame only. This table has around 160,000 clones, around 78% appearing once. The sequenced material came from PBMCs. The receptors here all came from a man between 35 and 55 years old in good health and CMV-seropositive.

This clone was detected only a few times. The rearrangement joins TRBV21-1 to TRBJ1-2. TRBV21-1 constitutes a pseudogene. This CDR3 has 16 residues. The CDR3 sequence is CASGLVIPGNGYGYTF. The CDR3 region has the DNA TGTGCCAGCGGACTAGTGATACCCGGGAACGGCTATGGCTACACCTTC.

This chain joins TRBV7-9 and TRBJ1-1; D not resolved. Germline values: CDR1 SEHNR, CDR2 FQNEAQ (reference sequence). Trimming pared 5 bases from V and 2 bases from J, leaving 9 bases between. The CDR3 consists of 13 residues. The chain's CDR3 is CASSIQENTEAFF. The CDR3 DNA sequence: TGTGCCAGCAGCATTCAGGAAAACACTGAAGCTTTCTTT.

This chain joins TRBV7-8 and TRBJ1-1, with 7 bases that match TRBD1. The CDR3 totals 13 residues. CDR1 SGHVS and CDR2 FQNEAQ come from the germline V gene. Unmatched junction bases numbered 7, after V lost 1 base and J lost 11 bases. CDR3: CASSLGTGQGAFF. In DNA form, the CDR3 reads TGTGCCAGCAGCTTAGGGACAGGCCAGGGGGCTTTCTTT.

This sequence joins TRBV30 and TRBJ1-5, with 7 bases fitting TRBD1. Germline lookup yields CDR1 GTSNPN and CDR2 SVGIG (reference sequence). V lost 3 bases, J lost 5 bases, and 13 bases stayed unmatched. The CDR3 length is 16 residues. The CDR3: CAWSARGRTVDQPQHF. For the CDR3, the DNA is TGTGCCTGGAGCGCTAGGGGGCGGACGGTGGATCAGCCCCAGCATTTT.

This chain joins TRBV11-3 and TRBJ2-2, with TRBD1 identical over 7 bases. The CDR3 is 17 amino acids. Losses at the gene ends were 5 bases for V and 2 bases for J; bases not matched to a gene: 11. Germline CDR1 SGHNT, CDR2 YENEEA. Written as DNA, the CDR3 is TGTGCCAGCAGCCCACTTCCGGGACAGCGCAACACCGGGGAGCTGTTTTTT. Translated, it gives CASSPLPGQRNTGELFF.

V is TRBV19 and J is TRBJ2-7; 7 nucleotides line up with TRBD1. With 3 bases clipped from V and 2 bases from J, the junction kept 7 bases outside the gene matches. There are 15 residues in the CDR3. The V gene's germline CDR1 is LNHDA and CDR2 SQIVND (reference sequence). The DNA of the CDR3 is TGTGCCAGTAGTATCAAAGGGGGCAATACCTACGAGCAGTACTTC. Protein: CASSIKGGNTYEQYF.

V gene TRBV14 combines with J gene TRBJ2-7, with D unresolved. Between the trimmed V and J ends, which lost 3 bases and 4 bases, there was a span of 13 bases. The CDR3 is 14 amino acids. Germline CDR1 and CDR2: SGHDN and FVKESK. The CDR3 sequence is CASSHALGAYEQYF. The CDR3 nucleotides read TGTGCCAGCAGCCACGCCCTTGGAGCATACGAGCAGTACTTC.

This sequence joins TRBV28 and TRBJ1-4; 9 bases are a match to TRBD1. Germline V gene sequence: CDR1 MDHEN, CDR2 SYDVKM. Unmatched junction bases numbered 13, after V lost 6 bases and J lost 11 bases. The CDR3 totals 15 residues. The CDR3: CASSLTGTGSEKLFF. In DNA form, the CDR3 reads TGTGCCAGCAGCCTGACCGGGACAGGGTCTGAGAAACTGTTTTTT.

The chain is built from TRBV6-1 and TRBJ1-5; D is undetermined. With 2 bases removed from V and 0 bases from J, the gap between germline ends came to 8 bases. The CDR3 length is 15 residues. Germline values: CDR1 MNHNS, CDR2 SASEGT. The CDR3: CASSESGYSNQPQHF. CDR3 sequence (DNA): TGTGCCAGCAGTGAATCGGGTTATAGCAATCAGCCCCAGCATTTT.

The chain combines TRBV5-1 with TRBJ2-7; 7 bases are a match to TRBD1. The CDR3 contains 14 residues. Germline V gene data show CDR1 as SGHRS and CDR2 as YFSETQ. Germline trimming cut 2 bases from V and 2 bases from J; bases unmatched to any gene: 4. The CDR3 DNA reads as TGCGCCAGCAGCTTACGGGACAGAGCCTACGAGCAGTACTTC. Its translation: CASSLRDRAYEQYF.

This chain connects TRBV4-2 to TRBJ1-5, with 7 bases that match TRBD1. The CDR3 contains 15 residues. In germline, CDR1 is LGHNA, CDR2 YNFKEQ. The J segment lost 6 bases and the V segment lost 0 bases, leaving 5 bases of the junction unmatched. The CDR3 DNA follows: TGTGCCAGCAGCCAAGAGGGGACAGTGATTCAGCCCCAGCATTTT. Amino acid sequence: CASSQEGTVIQPQHF.

The chain uses TRBV25-1 and TRBJ1-2; the match to TRBD1 covers 7 bases. The germline gives CDR1 MGHDK, CDR2 SYGVNS. The CDR3 is 15 amino acids. V gave up 4 bases and J gave up 0 bases; unmatched junction bases: 5. The CDR3 DNA sequence: TGTGCCAGCAGTGCGACAGGGATTCCTAACTATGGCTACACCTTC. Its protein product is CASSATGIPNYGYTF.

The chain joins TRBV29-1 to TRBJ1-5; TRBD1 might be the D (5 bases). This CDR3 comprises 13 residues. V lost 4 bases and J 1 base, leaving 8 bases between the germline ends. In germline, CDR1 is SQVTM, CDR2 ANQGSEA. CDR3 bases: TGCAGCGTTGGGGAGGGGAGCAATCAGCCCCAGCATTTT. Translation gives CSVGEGSNQPQHF.

The chain uses TRBV9 and TRBJ1-1; 7 bases are shared with TRBD1. V was pared by 4 bases and J by 1 base, with 7 bases of the junction left unmatched. Per the germline V gene, CDR1 is SGDLS and CDR2 is YYNGEE. This CDR3 is built from 15 residues. CDR3 sequence reads: CASSPRTGGNTEAFF. The CDR3 DNA reads TGTGCCAGCAGCCCTAGGACAGGAGGGAACACTGAAGCTTTCTTT.

The rearrangement joins TRBV7-8 to TRBJ2-3; 8 nucleotides line up with TRBD1. This CDR3 region has 15 residues. Germline CDR1 reads SGHVS; CDR2 reads FQNEAQ. Trimming at V came to 1 base and at J to 4 bases, leaving 4 bases not matched to a gene. This chain's CDR3 is CASSLEDRVPDTQYF. In DNA form, the CDR3 reads TGTGCCAGCAGCTTAGAGGACAGGGTCCCAGATACGCAGTATTTT.

V is TRBV5-1 and J is TRBJ2-1, with 14 bases aligning to TRBD2. This CDR3 region has 15 residues. Unmatched junction bases numbered 7, after V lost 6 bases and J lost 8 bases. In germline, CDR1 is SGHRS, CDR2 YFSETQ. CDR3 sequence (DNA): TGCGCCAGCAACGGGGCGGGACTAGCGGGAGATGAGCAGTTCTTC. It specifies CASNGAGLAGDEQFF.

V usage is TRBV5-1 and J usage is TRBJ2-5; D perhaps matches TRBD1 (6 bases). Per germline, CDR1 SGHRS and CDR2 YFSETQ. Trimming cost V 5 bases and J 5 bases, with 16 bases left between them. The CDR3 loop spans 14 amino acids. In nucleotides, the CDR3 is TGCGCCAGCAGGGTTCAGGGGCGCCCGGAGACCCAGTACTTC. Translated: CASRVQGRPETQYF.

The rearrangement joins TRBV6-5 to TRBJ2-7; 10 nucleotides agree with TRBD2. Germline trimming cut 6 bases from V and 7 bases from J; bases unmatched to any gene: 9. In germline, CDR1 is MNHEY, CDR2 SVGAGI. The CDR3 is 14 amino acids. CDR3 nucleotides: TGTGCCAGCAGGGCTAGCGGGAGTCCCGGGGAGCAGTACTTC. Protein: CASRASGSPGEQYF.

About this clone: A junction boundary mismatches the germline segment, possibly from a read error. Other DNA sequences of this sample code for an identical CDR3. The chain employs TRBV19 and TRBJ2-7, with D possibly TRBD1 on 6 matching bases. The CDR3 is made up of 15 amino acids. Germline V lookup: CDR1 LNHDA, CDR2 SQIVND (reference sequence). The DNA for the CDR3 is TGCGCCAGTAGTATAGTTTACGGGACACTCAACGAGCAGTACTTC. It encodes CASSIVYGTLNEQYF.

This clone was detected only once. V gene TRBV19 combines with J gene TRBJ2-3; TRBD2 is a possible D gene (6 bases). The V gene's germline CDR1 is LNHDA and CDR2 SQIVND (reference sequence). V was pared by 5 bases and J by 3 bases, with 9 bases between. The CDR3 contains 13 residues. This CDR3 reads CASSWGVTDTQYF. CDR3 bases: TGTGCCAGTAGTTGGGGGGTAACAGATACGCAGTATTTT.

The chain has TRBV29-1 and TRBJ2-1, with TRBD2 matching over 9 bases. Germline values: CDR1 SQVTM, CDR2 ANQGSEA. This CDR3 comprises 13 residues. V shed 6 bases and J 10 bases; nucleotides not matched to a gene: 10. The CDR3 coding sequence is TGCAGCGTCGGGACTAGCATCTTCTCGGAGCAGTTCTTC. Translating it yields CSVGTSIFSEQFF.

The chain uses TRBV25-1 and TRBJ2-7; TRBD2 is a possible D gene (6 bases). Between the trimmed V and J ends, which lost 3 bases and 7 bases, there was a span of 19 bases. The germline V gene encodes CDR1 MGHDK and CDR2 SYGVNS. The CDR3 runs to 15 residues. CDR3 region: CASSDPINNGGEQYF. The CDR3 DNA follows: TGTGCCAGCAGTGATCCCATAAACAATGGGGGGGAGCAGTACTTC.

The chain carries TRBV15 and TRBJ2-6, with 8 bases that match TRBD1. The length of the CDR3 is 20 residues. CDR1 is LNHNV and CDR2 is YYDKDF in the germline V gene (reference sequence). V gave up 1 base and J gave up 2 bases; unmatched junction bases: 13. The CDR3 is CATSRVRTRDRLTGANVLTF. Written as DNA, the CDR3 is TGTGCCACCAGCAGAGTAAGAACCCGGGACAGGCTTACTGGGGCCAACGTCCTGACTTTC.

J is TRBJ2-7 and V is TRBV18; TRBD1 matches 7 bases. Germline CDR1 KGHSH, CDR2 LQKENI. This CDR3 is 16 amino acids long. Trimming at V came to 5 bases and at J to 0 bases, leaving 10 bases not matched to a gene. CDR3 protein: CASSIPGTANSYEQYF. CDR3 nucleotides: TGTGCCAGCTCAATTCCCGGGACAGCTAACTCCTACGAGCAGTACTTC. The full variable domain, with the rest looked up from reference TRBV18 and TRBJ2-7, is NAGVMQNPRHLVRRRGQEARLRCSPMKGHSHVYWYRQLPEEGLKFMVYLQKENIIDESGMPKERFSAEFPKEGPSILRIQQVVRGDSAAYFCASSIPGTANSYEQYFGPGTRLTVT.

The chain carries TRBV5-6 and TRBJ2-2, with D uncertain. The CDR3 spans 17 residues. Germline values: CDR1 SGHDT, CDR2 YYEEEE. Deletions cut 4 bases from V and 3 bases from J, with 19 bases between. CDR3 sequence reads: CASSPSFRDKDTGELFF. CDR3 coding DNA: TGTGCCAGCAGCCCCTCGTTTCGAGATAAAGACACCGGGGAGCTGTTTTTT.

The J gene is TRBJ2-7, the V gene TRBV18; 12 positions agree with TRBD2. The CDR3 sequence is 15 residues long. Germline V gene lookup returns CDR1 KGHSH and CDR2 LQKENI. J lost 4 bases, V lost 5 bases, and 6 bases had no gene match. The CDR3 protein is CASSERLAGAYEQYF. DNA of the CDR3: TGTGCCAGCTCAGAAAGACTAGCGGGAGCTTACGAGCAGTACTTC.

In its sample, this clone was seen once. The rearrangement links TRBV28 to TRBJ2-1, with 13 bases lining up with TRBD2. V trimming: 6 bases; J trimming: 5 bases; junction bases outside the gene matches: 7. CDR3 length: 16 amino acids. Germline loops: CDR1 MDHEN, CDR2 SYDVKM. The DNA of the CDR3 is TGTGCCAGCAGCCCCCAGACTAGCGGGAGGAACAATGAGCAGTTCTTC. It encodes CASSPQTSGRNNEQFF.